Below are 10 T cell receptor beta chains sequenced from a single sample in a study of T cells in Graves' hyperthyroidism and ophthalmopathy. RNA transcripts served as the template for amplifying TCR beta CDR3 regions. When the TCR CDR3 underwent first-round RT-PCR, the HTBI primer set was used. TCRdb re-derived calls from the multiplex PCR reads in MiXCR, one entry per CDR3 protein. The table lists about 520,000 distinct CDR3 sequences, approximately 24% of them singletons. Sequenced: blood. The receptors originated from a woman between 25 and 40 years old with Graves' ophthalmopathy.

V gene TRBV4-1 combines with J gene TRBJ1-2, with D perhaps TRBD1 (6 bases). The germline CDR1 and CDR2 sequences are MGHRA and YSYEKL. The germline V and J ends were trimmed by 6 bases and 4 bases, with 18 bases remaining between them. This CDR3 is built from 15 residues. CDR3 protein: CASSQNRDILYGYTF. For the CDR3, the DNA is TGCGCCAGCAGTCAAAACCGGGACATACTCTATGGCTACACCTTC.

The V gene is TRBV15, the J gene TRBJ1-3, with D uncertain. V was clipped by 5 bases and J by 2 bases, with 13 bases between them. This CDR3 comprises 15 residues. From germline, CDR1 is LNHNV and CDR2 YYDKDF (reference sequence). For the CDR3, the DNA is TGTGCCACCAGCTCCCGGACGGGAACTGGAAACACCATATATTTT. As protein: CATSSRTGTGNTIYF.

This chain links TRBV6-2 or TRBV6-3 with TRBJ2-7, with D perhaps TRBD2 (6 bases). The CDR3 consists of 15 residues. The V gene lost 1 base and the J gene lost 0 bases, with 10 bases spanning the gap. Germline assignment: CDR1 MNHEY and CDR2 SVGEGT. CDR3 region: CASSYYPAGSYEQYF. The CDR3 DNA follows: TGTGCCAGCAGTTACTACCCAGCGGGCTCCTACGAGCAGTACTTC.

This clonotype was detected many times. This chain links TRBV10-3 with TRBJ2-7, with 11 nucleotides matching TRBD1. CDR3 length equals 12 residues. V gave up 11 bases and J gave up 3 bases; unmatched junction bases: 3. Germline assignment: CDR1 ENHRY and CDR2 SYGVKD. CDR3 residues: CAVGQGDYEQYF. CDR3 nucleotide sequence: TGTGCCGTGGGACAGGGGGACTACGAGCAGTACTTC.

About this clonotype itself: A clone one base away is much larger, so this may be a read error. The V and J genes are TRBV12-3 or TRBV12-4 and TRBJ1-2, with 8 positions matching TRBD1. The length of the CDR3 is 12 residues. The V gene end was trimmed by 4 bases and the J gene end by 7 bases; junction bases not matched to a gene: 2. CDR3 loop: CASSSDRGGYTF. Here the CDR3 DNA reads TGTGCCAGCAGTTCCGACAGGGGTGGCTACACCTTC.

This clonotype has a count of ten or more. This sequence joins TRBV6-1 and TRBJ2-7; D is perhaps TRBD2 (6 bases). Germline V CDR1 and CDR2: MNHNS, SASEGT. The ends were cut back, 6 bases at V and 4 bases at J, with 25 bases in the middle. CDR3 length: 17 residues. The CDR3 nucleotides read TGTGCCAGCAGGAGGGCTTCGGACTACACCTCGAAATACGAGCAGTACTTC. Translation gives CASRRASDYTSKYEQYF.

This clonotype has only a few counts. The rearrangement joins TRBV19 to TRBJ1-5, with TRBD1 matching over 7 bases. CDR1 is LNHDA, CDR2 SQIVND, per germline (reference sequence). This CDR3 is 13 amino acids long. The CDR3 spells CHGFGTEIWPQHF. In nucleotides, the CDR3 is TGTCACGGGTTTGGGACAGAAATTTGGCCCCAGCATTTT.

This clonotype was counted ten times or more. This chain links TRBV20-1 with TRBJ1-1, with TRBD1 identical over 8 bases. J was trimmed by 4 bases and V by 6 bases; bases with no gene match: 7. This CDR3 spans 13 amino acids. Per germline, CDR1 DFQATT and CDR2 SNEGSKA (reference sequence). The DNA for the CDR3 is TGCAGTGCCCGGACAGGGCCCATCACTGAAGCTTTCTTT. This encodes CSARTGPITEAFF.

This clonotype was observed a few times. CDR3 sequence reads: CASSYGAGSTEAFF. CDR3 coding DNA: TGTGCCAGCAGTTATGGCGCAGGGAGCACTGAAGCTTTCTTT. The genes are TRBV6-5 and TRBJ1-1; D is possibly TRBD1 (5 bases). V lost 3 bases, J lost 4 bases, and 12 bases lay in between. Germline V lookup: CDR1 MNHEY, CDR2 SVGAGI. The CDR3 totals 14 residues.

This clonotype was detected many times. The gene calls are TRBV19 and TRBJ1-2; D is uncertain. V was pared by 3 bases and J by 8 bases, with 13 bases between. The CDR3 has 13 amino acids. Germline V gives CDR1 LNHDA, CDR2 SQIVND (reference sequence). The CDR3 nucleotides are TGTGCCAGTAGTATTATCGCCTGGGAAGGCTACACCTTC. This translates into CASSIIAWEGYTF.